This T cell receptor (beta chain) is drawn from a study of OX40 agonist ivuxolimab in advanced cancers. Overall study context: Patients were given ivuxolimab, an antibody that agonizes OX40 (CD134). Ivuxolimab doses were 0.01, 0.1, 0.3, 1.5, 3 or 10 mg/kg every 2 weeks. Cohort: approximately 79% men, mean age about 62, aged about 20 to 79.

Only in-frame clones appear in the TCRdb table, and some are missing; sequencing was by immunoSEQ multiplex PCR. The table shows more than 65,000 clones, with roughly 88% occurring only once. Germline loops: CDR1 MGHRA, CDR2 YSYEKL. Trimming took 1 base from V and 4 from J, leaving 14 bases between them. The CDR3 has 16 residues. This specimen was CD4+ or CD8+ T cells sorted from blood, taken in a trial of the OX40 agonist ivuxolimab. J is TRBJ2-1 and V is TRBV4-1; a possible D gene is TRBD1 (6 bases). The receptor's source is an adult with an advanced solid tumor such as melanoma, head and neck, liver or kidney cancer. The CDR3 loop reads CASSQGGQSRYNEQFF. The CDR3 bases are TGCGCCAGCAGCCAAGGAGGACAGTCCCGGTACAATGAGCAGTTCTTC.